The 19 T cell receptor beta chains given below trace back to one sample, sequenced in a study of beta chain features in type 1 diabetes. Overall study findings and caveats: Moderately but significantly shorter TCRB CDR3s were found in Type 1 diabetes patients in all four CD4+ subsets.

Investigators reverse transcribed all isolated RNA, so they sequenced expressed TCRB transcripts. This table comes from immunoSEQ multiplex PCR, and its TCRdb copy is limited to in-frame clones, with some not included. The data contain about 640,000 clones, around an eighth of them seen just once; the ten biggest clones take up over 0.1%. These receptors have no identified antigens. Sequencing was done on a sample of naive CD4+ T cells from blood. The origin of the receptors is a man aged 25 to 40 with type 1 diabetes.

This chain links TRBV11-3 with TRBJ1-1; D is possibly TRBD1 (6 bases). This CDR3 comprises 13 residues. V shed 0 bases and J shed 5 bases, with 7 bases lying between them. Germline-derived CDR1 and CDR2 are SGHNT and YENEEA. CDR3 amino acids: CASSLDQGTEAFF. CDR3 DNA: TGTGCCAGCAGCTTAGATCAGGGGACTGAAGCTTTCTTT.

This rearrangement joins TRBV7-9 to TRBJ2-4, with D tentatively TRBD1 (6 bases). CDR1 is SEHNR and CDR2 is FQNEAQ in the germline V gene (reference sequence). Deletions cut 6 bases from V and 7 bases from J, with 22 bases between. CDR3 length: 16 residues. The DNA for the CDR3 is TGTGCCAGCAGGCCTTTCGGGCAGGGGCAGGTTAACATTCAGTACTTC. Protein product: CASRPFGQGQVNIQYF.

J is TRBJ2-7 and V is TRBV6-5; 8 nucleotides line up with TRBD1. The germline CDR1 and CDR2 sequences are MNHEY and SVGAGI. The CDR3 has 14 residues. V lost 6 bases and J lost 4; bases outside the gene matches: 8. CDR3 residues: CASRPGQGGYEQYF. In nucleotides, the CDR3 is TGTGCCAGCAGGCCCGGACAGGGCGGGTACGAGCAGTACTTC.

Concerning this clone: At one of its ends the junction is not consistent with the germline gene, which may arise from a read error. J is TRBJ2-5 and V is TRBV7-7; D unclear. Per germline, CDR1 SSHAT and CDR2 FNYEAQ (reference sequence). The CDR3 sequence is 12 residues long. As DNA, the CDR3 is TGTGCTAGCAGCGCGTTCCAAGAGACCCAGTACTTC. Translating it yields CASSAFQETQYF.

The rearrangement uses TRBV9 and TRBJ1-1, with D possibly TRBD1 on 6 matching bases. CDR1 is SGDLS, CDR2 YYNGEE, per germline. V was pared by 0 bases and J by 0 bases, with 9 bases between. This CDR3 is built from 15 residues. CDR3 residues: CASSVEDRLNTEAFF. The CDR3 DNA follows: TGTGCCAGCAGCGTAGAAGACAGGTTGAACACTGAAGCTTTCTTT.

This clone was detected a few times. V gene TRBV28 combines with J gene TRBJ2-3, with 8 bases lining up with TRBD1. CDR1 and CDR2 from the germline V gene are MDHEN and SYDVKM. The J segment lost 2 bases and the V segment lost 6 bases, leaving 7 bases of the junction unmatched. The CDR3 totals 15 residues. The CDR3 DNA is TGTGCCAGCAGACGGGGACAGGCTGACACAGATACGCAGTATTTT. It is translated as CASRRGQADTDTQYF.

The chain is built from TRBV4-3 and TRBJ2-5; tentatively, D is TRBD2 (6 bases). Trimming removed 0 bases at V and 4 bases at J, with 24 bases between. Germline V gene data show CDR1 as LGHNA and CDR2 as YSLEER. The CDR3 sequence is 19 residues long. For the CDR3, the DNA is TGCGCCAGCAGCCAAGATCTCGTCTTGGCTGGGGGGTTAGGAGAGACCCAGTACTTC. Its protein product is CASSQDLVLAGGLGETQYF.

This clone has just a few counts. The rearrangement uses TRBV5-6 and TRBJ2-4, with a weak D call TRBD1 (6 bases). The V and J ends lost 3 bases and 1 base respectively, with 11 bases between them. This CDR3 is built from 15 residues. Germline loops: CDR1 SGHDT, CDR2 YYEEEE. CDR3 nucleotide sequence: TGTGCCAGCAGCTCCAGTCAGGGGGCCAAAAACATTCAGTACTTC. This translates into CASSSSQGAKNIQYF.

This clone was seen only a few times. The same CDR3 also results from other DNA sequences found in this sample. This sequence joins TRBV30 and TRBJ1-3; D gene uncertain. V lost 2 bases to trimming and J lost 4 bases, with 3 bases between them. Germline V gene lookup returns CDR1 GTSNPN and CDR2 SVGIG (reference sequence). CDR3 size: 11 residues. CDR3 bases: TGTGCCTGGAGTCTCGGAAACACCATATATTTT. This encodes CAWSLGNTIYF.

The V and J genes are TRBV7-9 and TRBJ2-5, with TRBD2 matching 8 bases. The J segment lost 4 bases and the V segment lost 5 bases, leaving 6 bases of the junction unmatched. Germline loops: CDR1 SEHNR, CDR2 FQNEAQ (reference sequence). This CDR3 has 14 amino acids. In DNA form, the CDR3 reads TGTGCCAGCAGCCCCGGGGGGGGCGGAGAGACCCAGTACTTC. Translation: CASSPGGGGETQYF.

The chain carries TRBV7-9 and TRBJ2-3; a weak D match, TRBD1 (6 bases). V lost 5 bases and J 1 base, leaving 16 bases between the germline ends. Germline-derived CDR1 and CDR2 are SEHNR and FQNEAQ (reference sequence). The CDR3 extends over 16 amino acids. The DNA for the CDR3 is TGTGCCAGCAGCCCTCGGGACAACTACCGCACAGATACGCAGTATTTT. Translation gives CASSPRDNYRTDTQYF. The entire variable domain, with the rest obtained from reference TRBV7-9 and TRBJ2-3, is as follows: DTGVSQNPRHKITKRGQNVTFRCDPISEHNRLYWYRQTLGQGPEFLTYFQNEAQLEKSRLLSDRFSAERPKGSFSTLEIQRTEQGDSAMYLCASSPRDNYRTDTQYFGPGTRLTVL.

This chain joins TRBV11-2 and TRBJ2-7; 7 bases fit TRBD1. There are 18 residues in the CDR3. Germline CDR1 is SGHAT and CDR2 is FQNNGV. V lost 0 bases, J lost 3 bases, and 14 bases stayed unmatched. The CDR3 loop is CASSLDKGYGTVSYEQYF. DNA of the CDR3: TGTGCCAGCAGCTTAGATAAGGGGTACGGGACAGTGAGCTACGAGCAGTACTTC. The variable domain in full, with the rest retrieved from reference TRBV11-2 and TRBJ2-7, is EAGVAQSPRYKIIEKRQSVAFWCNPISGHATLYWYQQILGQGPKLLIQFQNNGVVDDSQLPKDRFSAERLKGVDSTLKIQPAKLEDSAVYLCASSLDKGYGTVSYEQYFGPGTRLTVT.

This clone was seen many times. This chain connects TRBV7-2 to TRBJ2-1; D ambiguous. V gave up 7 bases and J gave up 7 bases, with 14 bases separating them. Germline V gene sequence: CDR1 SGHTA, CDR2 FQGNSA. The CDR3 consists of 13 residues. CDR3 sequence: CASNPQMGNEQFF. CDR3 nucleotide sequence: TGTGCCAGCAACCCCCAGATGGGAAATGAGCAGTTCTTC.

DNA of the CDR3: TGTGCCAGCAGCGTCAGGACAGGGGGCGTGAGCACCGGGGAGCTGTTTTTT. Protein product: CASSVRTGGVSTGELFF. The chain has TRBV9 and TRBJ2-2; 11 nucleotides line up with TRBD1. Trimming removed 2 bases from V and 4 bases from J; junction bases left unmatched: 7. The germline V gene has CDR1 SGDLS and CDR2 YYNGEE. The CDR3 has 17 amino acids. The entire variable domain, with the rest obtained from reference TRBV9 and TRBJ2-2, is as follows: DSGVTQTPKHLITATGQRVTLRCSPRSGDLSVYWYQQSLDQGLQFLIQYYNGEERAKGNILERFSAQQFPDLHSELNLSSLELGDSALYFCASSVRTGGVSTGELFFGEGSRLTVL.

The gene calls are TRBV5-1 and TRBJ2-7, with 7 bases lining up with TRBD2. The CDR3 extends over 13 amino acids. Trimming took 7 bases from V and 1 from J; bases not matched to a gene: 5. CDR1 is SGHRS, CDR2 YFSETQ, per germline. In DNA form, the CDR3 reads TGCGCCAGCGGGGAGGGCCTGTCCTACGAGCAGTACTTC. Its translation: CASGEGLSYEQYF.

The rearrangement uses TRBV7-2 and TRBJ2-7, with D maybe TRBD1 (5 bases). V was pared by 1 base and J by 4 bases, with 11 bases between. The CDR3 length is 14 residues. Germline V lookup: CDR1 SGHTA, CDR2 FQGNSA. The CDR3 sequence is CASSLGPGQYEQYF. Here the CDR3 DNA reads TGTGCCAGCAGCTTAGGCCCAGGACAATACGAGCAGTACTTC.

The chain employs TRBV9 and TRBJ2-1, with D possibly being TRBD2 (6 bases). The CDR3 has 15 residues. CDR1 SGDLS and CDR2 YYNGEE come from the germline V gene. Trimming took 0 bases from V and 1 from J, leaving 8 bases between them. CDR3 amino acids: CASSVGLGSYNEQFF. In nucleotides, the CDR3 is TGTGCCAGCAGCGTAGGACTAGGGTCCTACAATGAGCAGTTCTTC.

The table lists this clone with a few counts. The rearrangement joins TRBV4-2 to TRBJ1-2; no clear D. V was cut by 0 bases and J by 4 bases, with 12 bases left in between. From germline, CDR1 is LGHNA and CDR2 YNFKEQ. This CDR3 comprises 15 residues. The CDR3 DNA reads TGTGCCAGCAGCCAAGATGGTCCCTCGTTCTATGGCTACACCTTC. Protein product: CASSQDGPSFYGYTF.

Points on this clone: Other DNA sequences in this specimen translate into the identical CDR3. This chain uses TRBV5-1 with TRBJ2-1; D remains unclear. Germline V CDR1 and CDR2: SGHRS, YFSETQ. The V end lost 0 bases, the J end lost 3 bases, and 4 bases lay between the germline ends. The CDR3 loop spans 13 amino acids. DNA of the CDR3: TGCGCCAGCAGCTTGGGGAGCTACAATGAGCAGTTCTTC. Its protein product is CASSLGSYNEQFF.